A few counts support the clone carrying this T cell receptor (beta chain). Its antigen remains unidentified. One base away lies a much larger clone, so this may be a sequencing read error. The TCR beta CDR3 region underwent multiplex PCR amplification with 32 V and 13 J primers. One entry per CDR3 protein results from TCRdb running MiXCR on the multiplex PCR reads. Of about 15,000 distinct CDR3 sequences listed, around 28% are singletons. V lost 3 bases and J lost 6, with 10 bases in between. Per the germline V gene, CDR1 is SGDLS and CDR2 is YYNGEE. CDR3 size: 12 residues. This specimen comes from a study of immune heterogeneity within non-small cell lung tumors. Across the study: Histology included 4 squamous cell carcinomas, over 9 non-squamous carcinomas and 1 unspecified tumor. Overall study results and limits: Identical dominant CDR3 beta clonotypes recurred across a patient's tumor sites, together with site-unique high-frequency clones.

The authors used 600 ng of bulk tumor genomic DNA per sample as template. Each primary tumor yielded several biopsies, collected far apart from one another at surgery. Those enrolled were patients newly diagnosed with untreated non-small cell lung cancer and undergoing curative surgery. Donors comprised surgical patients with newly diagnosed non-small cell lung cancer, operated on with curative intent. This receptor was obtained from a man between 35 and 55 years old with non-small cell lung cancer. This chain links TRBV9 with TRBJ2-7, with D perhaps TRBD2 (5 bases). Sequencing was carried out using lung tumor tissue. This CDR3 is CASSAGVGEQYF. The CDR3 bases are TGTGCCAGCAGCGCCGGGGTCGGCGAGCAGTACTTC.